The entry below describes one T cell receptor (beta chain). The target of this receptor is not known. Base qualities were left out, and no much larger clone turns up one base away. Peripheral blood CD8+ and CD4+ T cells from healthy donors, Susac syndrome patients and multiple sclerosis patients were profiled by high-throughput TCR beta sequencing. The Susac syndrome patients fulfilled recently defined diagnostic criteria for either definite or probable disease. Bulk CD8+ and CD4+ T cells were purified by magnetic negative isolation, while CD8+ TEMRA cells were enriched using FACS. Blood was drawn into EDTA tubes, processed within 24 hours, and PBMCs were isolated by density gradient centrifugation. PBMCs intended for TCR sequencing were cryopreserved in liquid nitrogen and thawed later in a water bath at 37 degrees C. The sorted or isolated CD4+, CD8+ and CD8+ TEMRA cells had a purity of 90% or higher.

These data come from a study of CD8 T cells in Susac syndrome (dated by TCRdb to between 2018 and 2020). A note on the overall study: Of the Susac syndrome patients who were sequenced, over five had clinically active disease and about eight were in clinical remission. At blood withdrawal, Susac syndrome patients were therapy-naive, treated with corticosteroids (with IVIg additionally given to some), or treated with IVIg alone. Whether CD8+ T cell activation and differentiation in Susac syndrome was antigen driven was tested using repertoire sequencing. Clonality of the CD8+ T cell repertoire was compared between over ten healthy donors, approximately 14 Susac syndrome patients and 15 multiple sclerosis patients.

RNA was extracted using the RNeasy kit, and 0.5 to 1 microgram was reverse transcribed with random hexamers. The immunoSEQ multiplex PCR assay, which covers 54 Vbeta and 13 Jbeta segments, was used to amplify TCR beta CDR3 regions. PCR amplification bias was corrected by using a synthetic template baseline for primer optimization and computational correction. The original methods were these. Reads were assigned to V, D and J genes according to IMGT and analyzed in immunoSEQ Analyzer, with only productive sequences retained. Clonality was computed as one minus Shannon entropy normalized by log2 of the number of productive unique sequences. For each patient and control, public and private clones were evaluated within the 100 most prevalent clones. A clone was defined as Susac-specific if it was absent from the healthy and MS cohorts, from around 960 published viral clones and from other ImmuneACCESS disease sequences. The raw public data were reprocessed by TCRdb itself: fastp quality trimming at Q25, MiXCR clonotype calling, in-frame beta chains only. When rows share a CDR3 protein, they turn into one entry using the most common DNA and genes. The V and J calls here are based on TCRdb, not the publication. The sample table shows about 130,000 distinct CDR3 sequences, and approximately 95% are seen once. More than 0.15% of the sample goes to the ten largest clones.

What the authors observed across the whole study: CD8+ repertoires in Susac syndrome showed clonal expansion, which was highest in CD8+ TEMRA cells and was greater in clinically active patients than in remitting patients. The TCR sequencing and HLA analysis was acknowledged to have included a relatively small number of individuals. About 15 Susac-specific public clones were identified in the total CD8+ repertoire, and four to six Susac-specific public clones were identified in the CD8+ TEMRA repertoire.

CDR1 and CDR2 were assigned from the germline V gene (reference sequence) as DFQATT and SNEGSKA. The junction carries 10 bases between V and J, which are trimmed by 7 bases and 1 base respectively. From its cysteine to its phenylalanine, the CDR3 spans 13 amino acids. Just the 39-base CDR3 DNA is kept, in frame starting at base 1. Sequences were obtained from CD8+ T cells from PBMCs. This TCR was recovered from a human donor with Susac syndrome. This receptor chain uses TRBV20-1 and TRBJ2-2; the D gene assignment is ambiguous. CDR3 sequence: CSVPRMNTGELFF. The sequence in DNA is TGCAGTGTACCGCGGATGAACACCGGGGAGCTGTTTTTT.